Below, 7 T cell receptor beta chains from the same sample are listed, as sequenced in a study of radiation and T cells in renal cell carcinoma. This sample's time point: blood 4 weeks post-SBRT, at nephrectomy. Sample treatment: 15 Gy SBRT to primary tumor, nephrectomy 4 weeks later. Only in-frame clones appear in the TCRdb table, and some are missing; sequencing was by immunoSEQ multiplex PCR. The sample lists about 90,000 clones; around four fifths were seen once. The sequenced sample was blood, obtained from a patient whose treatment included radiotherapy and nephrectomy. The receptors were sampled from a man aged 50 to 59 with renal cell carcinoma.

The chain carries TRBV10-3 and TRBJ1-2; D is undetermined. Trimming removed 3 bases from V and 3 bases from J, with 11 bases in between. The CDR3 is made up of 14 amino acids. From germline, CDR1 is ENHRY and CDR2 SYGVKD. Here the CDR3 reads CAISDGKADYGYTF. DNA for the CDR3: TGTGCCATCAGTGATGGTAAAGCAGACTATGGCTACACCTTC.

The chain carries TRBV28 and TRBJ1-5; perhaps TRBD1 as D (6 bases). Per the germline V gene, CDR1 is MDHEN and CDR2 is SYDVKM. V lost 6 bases and J 5 bases, leaving 14 bases between the germline ends. The CDR3 has 14 amino acids. The CDR3 sequence: CASSQGTSDQPQHF. CDR3 DNA: TGTGCCAGCAGCCAGGGGACTTCCGATCAGCCCCAGCATTTT.

The table lists this clone with a few counts. The gene calls are TRBV30 and TRBJ1-1; TRBD1 might be the D (5 bases). V was shortened by 8 bases and J by 1 base, with 14 bases between the two germline ends. The CDR3 is 13 residues long. Looked up from germline, CDR1 is GTSNPN and CDR2 is SVGIG (reference sequence). The CDR3 bases are TGTGCCCGCTCTTGGGGGGAGAACACTGAAGCTTTCTTT. It translates to CARSWGENTEAFF.

CDR3 protein: CASSSTRLGTEAFF. For the CDR3, the DNA is TGTGCCAGCAGCTCGACACGCCTGGGCACTGAAGCTTTCTTT. The rearrangement uses TRBV7-9 and TRBJ1-1; D is unresolved. Germline V gene data show CDR1 as SEHNR and CDR2 as FQNEAQ (reference sequence). The CDR3 runs 14 residues. The V gene lost 4 bases and the J gene lost 4 bases, with 13 bases spanning the gap.

This chain uses TRBV2 with TRBJ2-6; no definite D call. This CDR3 has 15 amino acids. V lost 7 bases and J 0 bases, leaving 10 bases between the germline ends. CDR1 is SNHLY and CDR2 is FYNNEI in the germline V gene. CDR3 sequence: CASKKLSSGANVLTF. In nucleotides, the CDR3 is TGTGCCAGCAAAAAGCTTAGCTCTGGGGCCAACGTCCTGACTTTC. The variable domain in full, with the rest retrieved from reference TRBV2 and TRBJ2-6, is EPEVTQTPSHQVTQMGQEVILRCVPISNHLYFYWYRQILGQKVEFLVSFYNNEISEKSEIFDDQFSVERPDGSNFTLKIRSTKLEDSAMYFCASKKLSSGANVLTFGAGSRLTVL.

V and J are TRBV6-1 and TRBJ2-1, with 7 bases lining up with TRBD2. There are 15 residues in the CDR3. Germline V gene data show CDR1 as MNHNS and CDR2 as SASEGT. V lost 1 base, J lost 3 bases, and 3 bases stayed unmatched. The CDR3 DNA follows: TGTGCCAGCAGTGAAGTAAGGACTAGCTACAATGAGCAGTTCTTC. Translated: CASSEVRTSYNEQFF.

This clone was counted only a few times. V gene TRBV28 combines with J gene TRBJ1-5; 8 nucleotides agree with TRBD1. This CDR3 region has 16 residues. Germline-derived CDR1 and CDR2 are MDHEN and SYDVKM. Trimming removed 4 bases from V and 3 bases from J; junction bases left unmatched: 8. The CDR3 nucleotides are TGTGCCAGCAGTTCCCCGGGACAGGTTATCAATCAGCCCCAGCATTTT. Translated, it gives CASSSPGQVINQPQHF.